The 14 T cell receptor delta chains in this list originate from one sample, sequenced in a study of gamma-delta T cells after stem cell transplantation. TCRdb reapplied CATT to the RT-PCR reads. Its listing shows about 63 delta-chain clones. Sequencing was done on a sample of gamma-delta T cells. These receptors originate from a human donor. It is not recorded whose cells these are; they may come from a transplant donor. This table probably holds off-target reads from a library built for another chain.

The chain uses TRDV2 and TRDJ2; 9 bases agree with TRDD3. V trimming: 0 bases; J trimming: 0 bases; junction bases outside the gene matches: 7. Per the germline V gene, CDR1 is GEAIGNYY and CDR2 is EKD. This CDR3 spans 18 amino acids. CDR3 amino acids: CACDTVPTGGALTAQLFF. CDR3 nucleotide sequence: TGTGCCTGTGACACCGTCCCTACTGGGGGAGCTTTGACAGCACAACTCTTCTTT.

This chain joins TRDV2 and TRDJ1, with 11 bases aligning to TRDD3. The CDR3 loop spans 17 amino acids. Germline V gene lookup returns CDR1 GEAIGNYY and CDR2 EKD. Trimming removed 3 bases from V and 4 bases from J; junction bases left unmatched: 12. CDR3 loop: CACDPVLGDRRGDKLIF. CDR3 bases: TGTGCCTGTGACCCCGTACTGGGGGATAGGAGGGGCGATAAACTCATCTTT.

The sample holds a few counts of this clone. The J gene is TRDJ1, the V gene TRDV2, with D perhaps matching TRDD3 (6 bases). Trimming pared 3 bases from V and 2 bases from J, leaving 15 bases between. This CDR3 is 15 amino acids long. Per germline, CDR1 GEAIGNYY and CDR2 EKD. CDR3 nucleotide sequence: TGTGCCTGTGACGGGATGGGGGCTCAAACCGATAAACTCATCTTT. Translation: CACDGMGAQTDKLIF.

This clone was observed a few times. The rearrangement links TRDV2 to TRDJ1, with TRDD3 matching over 12 bases. The germline V gene encodes CDR1 GEAIGNYY and CDR2 EKD. The CDR3 is 19 amino acids. V was clipped by 0 bases and J by 7 bases; unmatched bases: 17. The CDR3 reads CACDTVQTDLVLGDTKLIF. CDR3 bases: TGTGCCTGTGACACCGTCCAGACTGATTTAGTACTGGGGGATACTAAACTCATCTTT.

A single count supports this clone. The rearrangement joins TRDV2 to TRDJ1; TRDD3 aligns across 9 bases. The CDR3 is made up of 18 amino acids. The germline V gene has CDR1 GEAIGNYY and CDR2 EKD. Germline trimming cut 0 bases from V and 0 bases from J; bases unmatched to any gene: 10. DNA for the CDR3: TGTGCCTGTGACACCTTACTGGGGGACGCAAGGTACACCGATAAACTCATCTTT. Amino acid sequence: CACDTLLGDARYTDKLIF.

The rearrangement links TRDV2 to TRDJ1, with 11 bases lining up with TRDD3. CDR3 size: 17 residues. Germline values: CDR1 GEAIGNYY, CDR2 EKD. The ends lost 4 bases at V and 0 bases at J; junction bases unmatched: 9. The CDR3 here is CACDQLGDKRDTDKLIF. The DNA for the CDR3 is TGTGCCTGTGATCAACTGGGGGATAAGAGGGACACCGATAAACTCATCTTT.

V and J are TRDV2 and TRDJ1; 12 bases match TRDD3. With V trimmed by 1 base and J by 2 bases, 13 bases remained unmatched. The germline V gene encodes CDR1 GEAIGNYY and CDR2 EKD. The CDR3 totals 19 residues. CDR3: CACDTLALGDTAGTDKLIF. CDR3 bases: TGTGCCTGTGACACTTTGGCGCTGGGGGATACGGCGGGTACCGATAAACTCATCTTT.

This chain links TRDV2 with TRDJ3; 7 nucleotides agree with TRDD3. Germline CDR1 and CDR2: GEAIGNYY and EKD. There are 18 residues in the CDR3. V shed 0 bases and J 0 bases; nucleotides not matched to a gene: 4. CDR3 region: CACDTAGGSSWDTRQMFF. As DNA, the CDR3 is TGTGCCTGTGACACCGCTGGGGGCAGCTCCTGGGACACCCGACAGATGTTTTTC.

This sequence joins TRDV2 and TRDJ1; possible D gene TRDD3, 5 bases. CDR1 GEAIGNYY and CDR2 EKD come from the germline V gene. CDR3 length equals 18 residues. Trimming left V 3 bases short and J 0 bases short, with 22 bases between. In DNA, the CDR3 is TGTGCCTGTGACCCCTTGGGGAACCTAAACTTGTACACCGATAAACTCATCTTT. It translates to CACDPLGNLNLYTDKLIF.

The chain uses TRDV2 and TRDJ1; TRDD3 matches 10 bases. J was trimmed by 2 bases and V by 3 bases; bases with no gene match: 14. CDR1 is GEAIGNYY and CDR2 is EKD in the germline V gene. CDR3 length: 18 amino acids. The CDR3 protein is CACDSLQPGDTETDKLIF. CDR3 coding DNA: TGTGCCTGTGACTCTCTACAACCGGGGGATACGGAAACCGATAAACTCATCTTT.

This clone occurred a few times. V usage is TRDV2 and J usage is TRDJ1, with 10 bases fitting TRDD3. Germline V gene lookup returns CDR1 GEAIGNYY and CDR2 EKD. J gave up 4 bases and V 3 bases, and 7 bases lay outside the gene matches. The CDR3 contains 15 residues. The DNA for the CDR3 is TGTGCCTGTGACCCTGTGGGGGATACTAACGATAAACTCATCTTT. It specifies CACDPVGDTNDKLIF.

The chain is built from TRDV2 and TRDJ1, with D tentatively TRDD2 (8 bases). The germline V gene has CDR1 GEAIGNYY and CDR2 EKD. CDR3 length equals 20 residues. Trimming stripped 0 bases from V and 0 bases from J, with 25 bases between. The CDR3 is CACDTLTSYLAGGYTDKLIF. DNA for the CDR3: TGTGCCTGTGACACCCTGACTTCCTACCTAGCTGGGGGGTACACCGATAAACTCATCTTT.

This clone was recorded a few times. The J gene is TRDJ3, the V gene TRDV2; D gene unclear. In germline, CDR1 is GEAIGNYY, CDR2 EKD. V lost 3 bases to trimming and J lost 0 bases, with 14 bases between them. This CDR3 region has 18 residues. The DNA for the CDR3 is TGTGCCTGTGACCCGGTAGTCCCCAGCTCCTGGGACACCCGACAGATGTTTTTC. As protein: CACDPVVPSSWDTRQMFF.

This chain uses TRDV2 with TRDJ1; D is perhaps TRDD3 (6 bases). CDR3 length: 15 amino acids. The germline V and J ends were trimmed by 0 bases and 4 bases, with 14 bases remaining between them. Germline V gene sequence: CDR1 GEAIGNYY, CDR2 EKD. This chain's CDR3 is CACDTVTRGNDKLIF. The CDR3 bases are TGTGCCTGTGACACCGTAACCCGGGGGAACGATAAACTCATCTTT.